This T cell receptor beta chain was documented in a study of blood T cell repertoires in COVID-19. Overall study: COVID-19 samples from acute and convalescent phases originated in the United States, Italy and Spain. Sources were T cells, B-cell-depleted T cells, or PBMCs; the material itself was cDNA or gDNA.

The ends were cut back, 5 bases at V and 5 bases at J, with 9 bases in the middle. The germline CDR1 and CDR2 sequences are SEHNR and FQNEAQ (reference sequence). This CDR3 comprises 12 residues. Assay used: immunoSEQ multiplex PCR; TCRdb lists only in-frame clones, some missing. The repertoire consists of about 320,000 clones, with around 90% occurring once and the leading ten covering 2% to 3%. This TCR derives from a man aged 60 to 69 who had recovered from COVID-19. The rearrangement joins TRBV7-9 to TRBJ1-2; the D is unclear. Sequencing was performed on PBMCs or T cells enriched from blood (not recorded which). The CDR3 DNA is TGTGCCAGCAGCGAACTACAATATGGCTACACCTTC. Translation gives CASSELQYGYTF.